The following is a TCR beta chain sequence with its context. Its antigen is as yet unknown. Unique molecular identifier tags were affixed to discrete cDNA molecules. One entry per CDR3 protein results from TCRdb running MiXCR on the 5' RACE reads. The table has 85,000 to 95,000 distinct CDR3 sequences, roughly 17% seen once; the top ten hold about 5%. The CDR3 has 15 amino acids. The germline V gene has CDR1 GTSNPN and CDR2 SVGIG (reference sequence). The ends lost 2 bases at V and 7 bases at J; junction bases unmatched: 4. This sample is drawn from a study of early T cells in non-severe SARS-CoV-2 infection. Study information: Bulk RNA from unsorted whole blood was sequenced; chains were unpaired. Study outcomes and limitations: In VDJdb matching, anti-spike CD8 responses were favored while private and CD4 specificities went missing.

The TCR originated in an adult who was a healthcare worker with PCR-confirmed SARS-CoV-2 infection or an uninfected control (not recorded which). This specimen was whole blood, taken at baseline. The gene calls are TRBV30 and TRBJ2-1; 14 bases fit TRBD2. CDR3 bases: TGTGCCTGGAGTCTCGGGACTAGCGGGAGTAATGAGCAGTTCTTC. This translates into CAWSLGTSGSNEQFF.